The 10 T cell receptor beta chains in this list originate from one sample, sequenced in a study of cytomegalovirus exposure and HLA in healthy donors. Profiling relied on immunoSEQ multiplex PCR, and the TCRdb table lists in-frame clones only, not all of them. The sample holds some 49,000 clones, roughly 92% seen once. The material sequenced was PBMCs. The receptors were sampled from a man aged 18 to 35 in good health and CMV-seronegative.

The chain couples TRBV6-1 to TRBJ1-1; D is undetermined. V was clipped by 2 bases and J by 1 base, with 8 bases between them. Germline CDR1 is MNHNS and CDR2 is SASEGT. This CDR3 contains 14 residues. The CDR3 bases are TGTGCCAGCAGTGAACCCGGGGAGAACACTGAAGCTTTCTTT. Translation gives CASSEPGENTEAFF.

The chain recombines TRBV7-3 with TRBJ2-5; a weak D match, TRBD1 (5 bases). V was shortened by 2 bases and J by 1 base, with 11 bases between the two germline ends. CDR1 and CDR2 (germline): SGHTA, FQGTGA. There are 15 residues in the CDR3. DNA for the CDR3: TGTGCCAGCAGCTTATCAGGCCAGGGCCAAGAGACCCAGTACTTC. Translation gives CASSLSGQGQETQYF. The full variable domain, its missing parts supplied by reference TRBV7-3 and TRBJ2-5, is GAGVSQTPSNKVTEKGKYVELRCDPISGHTALYWYRQSLGQGPEFLIYFQGTGAADDSGLPNDRFFAVRPEGSVSTLKIQRTERGDSAVYLCASSLSGQGQETQYFGPGTRLLVL.

The V and J genes are TRBV19 and TRBJ2-1; D remains unclear. The V gene lost 7 bases and the J gene lost 8 bases, with 15 bases spanning the gap. Per germline, CDR1 LNHDA and CDR2 SQIVND (reference sequence). The CDR3 runs to 13 residues. CDR3 nucleotide sequence: TGTGCCAGTAAGGTCCTGTACCGGGATGAGCAGTTCTTC. Translating it yields CASKVLYRDEQFF. Based on the CDR3 plus reference TRBV19 and TRBJ2-1, the full variable domain is DGGITQSPKYLFRKEGQNVTLSCEQNLNHDAMYWYRQDPGQGLRLIYYSQIVNDFQKGDIAEGYSVSREKKESFPLTVTSAQKNPTAFYLCASKVLYRDEQFFGPGTRLTVL.

The CDR3 sequence is CAISEFQNTEAFF. CDR3 in DNA: TGTGCCATCAGTGAGTTCCAGAACACTGAAGCTTTCTTT. J is TRBJ1-1 and V is TRBV10-3; D is undetermined. CDR3 size: 13 residues. V was shortened by 1 base and J by 1 base, with 4 bases between the two germline ends. Germline assignment: CDR1 ENHRY and CDR2 SYGVKD.

The chain recombines TRBV5-1 with TRBJ2-7; no clear D. The CDR3 covers 15 residues. V lost 4 bases to trimming and J lost 0 bases, with 14 bases between them. Looked up from germline, CDR1 is SGHRS and CDR2 is YFSETQ. DNA of the CDR3: TGCGCCAGCAGCCTGGACGTGTTGAGCTCCTACGAGCAGTACTTC. Its protein product is CASSLDVLSSYEQYF. Full variable domain (outside the CDR3, taken from reference TRBV5-1 and TRBJ2-7): KAGVTQTPRYLIKTRGQQVTLSCSPISGHRSVSWYQQTPGQGLQFLFEYFSETQRNKGNFPGRFSGRQFSNSRSEMNVSTLELGDSALYLCASSLDVLSSYEQYFGPGTRLTVT.

The chain carries TRBV5-3 and TRBJ2-7; 9 bases are shared with TRBD2. TRBV5-3 is designated an ORF whose function remains uncertain. Unmatched junction bases numbered 20, after V lost 2 bases and J lost 2 bases. The CDR3 spans 20 residues. The chain's CDR3 is CARSFAGIPSGDKRAYEQYF. CDR3 nucleotides: TGTGCCAGAAGCTTCGCGGGGATCCCTAGCGGGGACAAACGAGCCTACGAGCAGTACTTC.

The chain recombines TRBV2 with TRBJ2-3, with TRBD2 as a possible D gene (6 bases). This CDR3 spans 13 amino acids. V shed 7 bases and J shed 0 bases, with 8 bases lying between them. Germline-derived CDR1 and CDR2 are SNHLY and FYNNEI. CDR3 loop: CASMSGSTDTQYF. CDR3 in DNA: TGTGCCAGCATGAGCGGGAGCACAGATACGCAGTATTTT.

The V gene is TRBV10-3, the J gene TRBJ1-5, with D perhaps matching TRBD1 (6 bases). The CDR3 runs 14 residues. Per the germline V gene, CDR1 is ENHRY and CDR2 is SYGVKD. The germline V and J ends were trimmed by 10 bases and 4 bases, with 17 bases remaining between them. In DNA form, the CDR3 reads TGTGCCACCCTAGGAACAGGGCCGAATCAGCCCCAGCATTTT. Amino acid sequence: CATLGTGPNQPQHF.

The chain is built from TRBV5-1 and TRBJ2-3; 7 bases align to TRBD2. Germline values: CDR1 SGHRS, CDR2 YFSETQ. The CDR3 extends over 16 amino acids. The V gene end was trimmed by 4 bases and the J gene end by 2 bases; junction bases not matched to a gene: 10. The CDR3 nucleotides are TGCGCCAGCAGCCCCCGTTGGGGGAGGGCCACAGATACGCAGTATTTT. This gives the protein CASSPRWGRATDTQYF.

The chain carries TRBV28 and TRBJ1-5; weak D call: TRBD1 (5 bases). The CDR3 is 14 amino acids. The V gene's germline CDR1 is MDHEN and CDR2 SYDVKM. The V gene lost 8 bases and the J gene lost 6 bases, with 17 bases spanning the gap. CDR3 in DNA: TGTGCCAGCGCCTCTGGGGGGTCAGTTCAGCCCCAGCATTTT. Residues: CASASGGSVQPQHF.